These T cell receptor beta chains were read from a single sample in a study of CD8 T cells in ankylosing spondylitis. TCRdb re-analysed the 5' RACE reads in MiXCR, keeping a single row per CDR3 protein. The table shows nearly 250,000 distinct CDR3 sequences, with 32% occurring only once. The sample consisted of blood, either unsorted or a sorted T cell fraction (not recorded which). The receptors come from a male donor with ankylosing spondylitis or in good health (not recorded which). The CDR3 runs from the conserved cysteine through the conserved F or W. A D gene is named only where the DNA matches it firmly. Clone size appears in some rows only: once, few, many, or a class for an expanded clone.

j_gene | v_gene | abundance | d_gene | CDR3nt | CDR3aa
TRBJ2-7 | TRBV7-9 | many | . | TGTGCCAGCAGTTTAGGTGGGGCCACCTACGAGCAGTACTTC | CASSLGGATYEQYF
TRBJ2-1 | TRBV29-1 | . | TRBD2 | TGCAGCGTTGTGCGCGGGGGGGCGAAATTCTTC | CSVVRGGAKFF
TRBJ2-3 | TRBV12-3/TRBV12-4 | few | . | TGTGCCAGCAGTTTGAACATCCCAGATACGCAGTATTTT | CASSLNIPDTQYF
TRBJ2-1 | TRBV7-9 | once | TRBD2 | TGTGCCAGCAGCTCCCTAGCGGGGGGGCCTCACAATGAGCAGTTCTTC | CASSSLAGGPHNEQFF
TRBJ2-3 | TRBV7-9 | . | . | TGTGCCAGCAGCACCGGAGGACCTAGCACAGATACGCAGTATTTT | CASSTGGPSTDTQYF
TRBJ2-3 | TRBV11-1 | . | . | TGTGCCAGCAGCCCGGGGACACTTTCTAGCACAGATACGCAGTATTTT | CASSPGTLSSTDTQYF
TRBJ2-3 | TRBV5-5 | once | . | TGTGCCAGCAGCTTGGCTAGGGACGGCACAGATACGCAGTATTTT | CASSLARDGTDTQYF
TRBJ2-2 | TRBV6-5 | . | . | TGTGCCAGCAGTTACGAAGGGTCCAACACCGGGGAGCTGTTTTTT | CASSYEGSNTGELFF
TRBJ1-5 | TRBV20-1 | few | TRBD1 | TGCAGTGCTAGACAATACAGGGGGCCCAATCAGCCCCAGCATTTT | CSARQYRGPNQPQHF
TRBJ1-1 | TRBV5-6 | . | . | TGTGCCAGCAGCCTGACTGGGACTCTCCGGGGTACTGAAGCTTTCTTT | CASSLTGTLRGTEAFF
TRBJ2-7 | TRBV29-1 | . | . | TGCAGCGTTGGTTTCAGGGGGACTAGGTCTGCCTACGAGCAGTACTTC | CSVGFRGTRSAYEQYF
TRBJ2-5 | TRBV12-3/TRBV12-4 | few | . | TGTGCCAGCAGGCACAGCACCCAAGAGACCCAGTACTTC | CASRHSTQETQYF
TRBJ2-7 | TRBV28 | few | TRBD2 | TGTGCCAGCAGTTTATCGGCTAGCGGGGGAGACGAGCAGTACTTC | CASSLSASGGDEQYF
TRBJ2-1 | TRBV7-2 | . | . | TGTGCCAGCGCCCGGAGGGGCGGGACCTACAATGAGCAGTTCTTC | CASARRGGTYNEQFF
TRBJ2-7 | TRBV6-1 | . | TRBD2 | TGTGCCAGCAGTAGGACTAGCGGGGGACGTTCCTACGAGCAGTACTTC | CASSRTSGGRSYEQYF
TRBJ2-1 | TRBV20-1 | . | TRBD2 | TGCAGTGCTAGGGCGACTAGCGGGGGGCAGTTCTTC | CSARATSGGQFF
TRBJ2-5 | TRBV20-1 | many | . | TGCAGTGCTAGTTGGGGCCTACAAGAGACCCAGTACTTC | CSASWGLQETQYF
TRBJ2-7 | TRBV10-3 | many | . | TGTGCCATCAGTGACACAGGGACCTACGAGCAGTACTTC | CAISDTGTYEQYF
TRBJ1-2 | TRBV24-1 | . | TRBD1 | TGTGCCACCAGTGATTCCGGACAGGGCGACTATGGCTACACCTTC | CATSDSGQGDYGYTF
TRBJ2-5 | TRBV20-1 | . | . | TGCAGTGCTAGAGATCGTTGGGCCTCAGAGACCCAGTACTTC | CSARDRWASETQYF
TRBJ2-2 | TRBV2 | . | TRBD2 | TGTGCCAGCCGAGCGACTAGCGGGGCCCCTAACACCGGGGAGCTGTTTTTT | CASRATSGAPNTGELFF
TRBJ1-2 | TRBV7-9 | few | . | TGTGCCAGCAGCTTAGTCGCGGAAAACTATGGCTACACCTTC | CASSLVAENYGYTF
TRBJ2-2 | TRBV27 | few | TRBD1 | TGTGCCAGCAGTTTAGAGGGGGCGGTCACCGGGGAGCTGTTTTTT | CASSLEGAVTGELFF
TRBJ1-6 | TRBV3-1 | . | . | TGTGCCAGCAGCCAAGAACGGGGCGGGAATTCACCCCTCCACTTT | CASSQERGGNSPLHF
TRBJ2-2 | TRBV5-1 | . | . | TGCGCCAGCAGCTTGTTCCAAACGAACACCGGGGAGCTGTTTTTT | CASSLFQTNTGELFF
TRBJ1-4 | TRBV7-8 | . | TRBD1 | TGTGCCAGCAGCCGAGACAGGGTATCAGAAAAACTGTTTTTT | CASSRDRVSEKLFF